The T cell receptor beta chain described here comes from a study of control samples from healthy donors and cancer patients. Trimming removed 2 bases at V and 7 bases at J, with 6 bases between. The CDR3 covers 13 residues. The V gene's germline CDR1 is ENHRY and CDR2 SYGVKD. Assay: immunoSEQ multiplex PCR; the TCRdb copy retains only in-frame clones and omits some. The data show tens of thousands of clones, about 92% seen once. This clone showed up just a few times. The sample taken for sequencing was PBMCs. The source of this sequence is a man aged 40-50 years with colorectal cancer. V usage is TRBV10-3 and J usage is TRBJ1-6, with no clear D. CDR3: CAISETLNSPLHF. CDR3 nucleotides: TGTGCCATCAGTGAGACCCTAAATTCACCCCTCCACTTT.